The 30 T cell receptor beta chains reported below all come from one sample, sequenced in a study of T cell repertoires in cytomegalovirus infection. TCRdb fed the reads into MiXCR, producing one record per CDR3 protein. The table lists approximately 500,000 distinct CDR3 sequences, around 30% of them singletons. These receptors are not linked to any known antigen. This material consisted of cultured PBMCs, taken from culture after CMV antigen stimulation. These receptors were obtained from a human donor in good health (CMV status not recorded). Some clones in this sample may be carry-over from other donors' samples.

J is TRBJ1-1 and V is TRBV6-1; D is possibly TRBD1 (5 bases). Germline values: CDR1 MNHNS, CDR2 SASEGT. V dropped 5 bases and J dropped 0 bases, with 13 bases sitting between them. The CDR3 loop spans 15 amino acids. This CDR3 reads CASSSLLGVNTEAFF. CDR3 bases: TGTGCCAGCAGTTCCCTTTTAGGGGTGAACACTGAAGCTTTCTTT.

A single count supports this clonotype. V is TRBV27 and J is TRBJ2-6; no definite D call. The CDR3 totals 15 residues. CDR1 MNHEY and CDR2 SMNVEV come from the germline V gene (reference sequence). The germline V and J ends were trimmed by 6 bases and 0 bases, with 9 bases remaining between them. The CDR3 DNA sequence: TGTGCCAGCAGCCCCCTCCCCTCTGGGGCCAACGTCCTGACTTTC. It yields the protein CASSPLPSGANVLTF.

The gene calls are TRBV29-1 and TRBJ2-3, with 10 bases identical to TRBD2. Germline CDR1 is SQVTM and CDR2 is ANQGSEA. The V segment lost 3 bases and the J segment 4 bases; nucleotides outside the gene matches: 10. The CDR3 runs to 16 residues. As DNA, the CDR3 is TGCAGCGTTGACCCAGCGGGAGGGGCCGGGGCAGATACGCAGTATTTT. Translated, it gives CSVDPAGGAGADTQYF.

The CDR3 reads CASSHRDRGSYEQYF. In DNA form, the CDR3 reads TGTGCCAGCAGCCACCGGGACAGGGGTTCTTACGAGCAGTACTTC. The J gene is TRBJ2-7, the V gene TRBV7-2; the match to TRBD1 covers 10 bases. Trimming removed 5 bases from V and 4 bases from J; junction bases left unmatched: 8. The CDR3 is 15 amino acids. Germline assignment: CDR1 SGHTA and CDR2 FQGNSA.

This chain links TRBV7-8 with TRBJ2-7, with 7 nucleotides matching TRBD1. The germline CDR1 and CDR2 sequences are SGHVS and FQNEAQ. This CDR3 spans 14 amino acids. Unmatched junction bases numbered 4, after V lost 5 bases and J lost 0 bases. This chain's CDR3 is CASSRWDSSYEQYV. CDR3 nucleotide sequence: TGTGCCAGCAGCAGGTGGGACAGCTCCTACGAGCAGTACGTC.

This clonotype was found many times. This chain connects TRBV28 to TRBJ1-2, with D unclear. Per the germline V gene, CDR1 is MDHEN and CDR2 is SYDVKM. Between the trimmed V and J ends, which lost 6 bases and 4 bases, there was a span of 27 bases. This CDR3 region has 18 residues. The CDR3, as DNA: TGTGCCAGCAGCTCCCCCCGGTCGCCGGGAAAGAAGGTCTATGGCTACACCTTC. Protein product: CASSSPRSPGKKVYGYTF.

This clonotype occurred once. The chain links TRBV11-3 to TRBJ2-2; 10 bases line up with TRBD2. Per the germline V gene, CDR1 is SGHNT and CDR2 is YENEEA. The CDR3 is 18 amino acids. The V gene end was trimmed by 5 bases and the J gene end by 6 bases; junction bases not matched to a gene: 15. DNA of the CDR3: TGTGCCAGCAGCCCGTCATGGCTAGCGGGAGAAGGGTCCGGGGAGCTGTTTTTT. Residues: CASSPSWLAGEGSGELFF.

This clonotype has just a few counts. The V and J genes are TRBV28 and TRBJ1-5; 8 bases agree with TRBD1. Germline V gene lookup returns CDR1 MDHEN and CDR2 SYDVKM. The CDR3 consists of 16 residues. V gave up 4 bases and J gave up 4 bases; unmatched junction bases: 9. The CDR3 protein is CASSSGTGTTNQPQHF. The CDR3 DNA sequence: TGTGCCAGCAGTTCCGGGACAGGCACCACTAATCAGCCCCAGCATTTT.

V gene TRBV28 combines with J gene TRBJ1-2, with D unresolved. From germline, CDR1 is MDHEN and CDR2 SYDVKM. Trimming stripped 7 bases from V and 7 bases from J, with 19 bases between. This CDR3 spans 14 amino acids. Written as DNA, the CDR3 is TGTGCCAGCACGAGTTGGCAATCGGCGGGTGGCTACACCTTC. This translates into CASTSWQSAGGYTF.

This clonotype was observed a few times. The chain employs TRBV24-1 and TRBJ2-5; 7 bases fit TRBD1. Germline CDR1 is KGHDR and CDR2 is SFDVKD. Trimming at V came to 6 bases and at J to 1 base, leaving 10 bases not matched to a gene. The CDR3 has 16 amino acids. The CDR3 region is CATSSPQDRSQETQYF. The CDR3 bases are TGTGCCACCAGTAGTCCCCAGGACAGGTCCCAAGAGACCCAGTACTTC.

The chain joins TRBV12-3 or TRBV12-4 to TRBJ1-3; D unclear. The V end lost 6 bases, the J end lost 0 bases, and 12 bases lay between the germline ends. The CDR3 sequence is 15 residues long. The CDR3 nucleotides are TGTGCCAGCAGCCCCAGTACCCGCTCTGGAAACACCATATATTTT. It is translated as CASSPSTRSGNTIYF.

This clonotype has a count of ten or more. The chain carries TRBV7-2 and TRBJ2-7; TRBD1 is a possible D gene (5 bases). The CDR3 spans 17 residues. The V gene's germline CDR1 is SGHTA and CDR2 FQGNSA. Trimming stripped 1 base from V and 4 bases from J, with 20 bases between. The CDR3 sequence: CASSLGKWGRTGYEQYF. The CDR3 coding sequence is TGTGCCAGCAGCTTAGGAAAATGGGGCAGGACCGGATACGAGCAGTACTTC.

This clonotype was seen a handful of times. The genes are TRBV24-1 and TRBJ2-2, with a possible D match to TRBD1 (6 bases). The germline gives CDR1 KGHDR, CDR2 SFDVKD. This CDR3 is 13 amino acids long. V gave up 9 bases and J gave up 2 bases, with 9 bases separating them. The DNA of the CDR3 is TGTGCCACCGGGACACCTAACACCGGGGAGCTGTTTTTT. Residues: CATGTPNTGELFF.

The chain carries TRBV19 and TRBJ2-6, with D possibly being TRBD2 (5 bases). Per the germline V gene, CDR1 is LNHDA and CDR2 is SQIVND (reference sequence). V shed 4 bases and J shed 1 base, with 17 bases lying between them. The CDR3 has 18 residues. The DNA for the CDR3 is TGTGCCAGTAGTAATCGGGGAAGGTCCCCATCTGGGGCCAACGTCCTGACTTTC. It specifies CASSNRGRSPSGANVLTF.

Notes on this clonotype: The missing conserved phenylalanine or tryptophan at the end of this CDR3 makes a read error likely. This chain connects TRBV12-5 to TRBJ1-5, with no clear D. The CDR3 loop spans 14 amino acids. The germline V gene has CDR1 LGHNT and CDR2 FRNRAP. V lost 5 bases and J 6 bases, leaving 14 bases between the germline ends. CDR3 loop: CASGTSGGLQPQHV. CDR3 sequence (DNA): TGTGCTAGTGGTACTAGCGGAGGGCTTCAGCCCCAGCATGTT.

There are a few counts of this clonotype. The genes are TRBV7-2 and TRBJ2-1, with no clear D. Trimming took 4 bases from V and 10 from J, leaving 8 bases between them. Germline CDR1 SGHTA, CDR2 FQGNSA. CDR3 length equals 11 residues. CDR3 nucleotides: TGTGCCAGCAGCTCTTACGAGGAGCAGTTCTTC. Translated, it gives CASSSYEEQFF.

This chain connects TRBV18 to TRBJ1-5, with 8 positions matching TRBD1. V dropped 4 bases and J dropped 7; count of bases not matched to a gene: 9. Germline V gene sequence: CDR1 KGHSH, CDR2 LQKENI. CDR3 length: 15 residues. The CDR3 is CASSHGTGTGQPQHF. The CDR3 DNA is TGTGCCAGCTCACACGGGACAGGAACGGGACAGCCCCAGCATTTT.

The chain links TRBV27 to TRBJ2-2; D may match TRBD1 or TRBD2 (5 bases each). Germline V gene sequence: CDR1 MNHEY, CDR2 SMNVEV (reference sequence). The CDR3 contains 15 residues. V lost 7 bases and J lost 3, with 15 bases in between. The CDR3 reads CASTFRGGDTGELFF. In DNA form, the CDR3 reads TGTGCCAGCACCTTCCGGGGCGGCGACACCGGGGAGCTGTTTTTT.

This clonotype was detected a few times. The chain joins TRBV7-9 to TRBJ2-1; 7 bases agree with TRBD2. The CDR3 has 18 amino acids. The J segment lost 0 bases and the V segment lost 1 base, leaving 9 bases of the junction unmatched. From germline, CDR1 is SEHNR and CDR2 FQNEAQ (reference sequence). The CDR3 nucleotides are TGTGCCAGCAGCTTAGGGGCCTCTAGCGGAAGCTCCTACAATGAGCAGTTCTTC. It codes for CASSLGASSGSSYNEQFF.

This sequence joins TRBV19 and TRBJ2-2; D unresolved. Looked up from germline, CDR1 is LNHDA and CDR2 is SQIVND (reference sequence). There are 14 residues in the CDR3. The V and J ends lost 3 bases and 3 bases respectively, with 8 bases between them. The CDR3 is CASSMGLDTGELFF. CDR3 DNA: TGTGCCAGTAGTATGGGTCTGGACACCGGGGAGCTGTTTTTT.

The chain links TRBV4-3 to TRBJ1-2, with D uncertain. The CDR3 has 13 residues. Germline assignment: CDR1 LGHNA and CDR2 YSLEER. Trimming stripped 1 base from V and 10 bases from J, with 13 bases between. Here the CDR3 DNA reads TGCGCCAGCAGCCAAGGCTCCACCTTAGACTACACCTTC. Protein product: CASSQGSTLDYTF.

This clonotype was recorded many times. V and J are TRBV28 and TRBJ1-1; 9 bases agree with TRBD1. Trimming at V came to 4 bases and at J to 4 bases, leaving 4 bases not matched to a gene. Germline CDR1 reads MDHEN; CDR2 reads SYDVKM. CDR3 length: 14 amino acids. The CDR3 coding sequence is TGTGCCAGCAGTTACGGACAGGGGTCCACTGAAGCTTTCTTT. Translated: CASSYGQGSTEAFF.

V is TRBV19 and J is TRBJ1-6; TRBD1 matches at 7 bases. J lost 7 bases, V lost 5 bases, and 8 bases had no gene match. Germline V CDR1 and CDR2: LNHDA, SQIVND (reference sequence). The CDR3 length is 15 residues. In DNA form, the CDR3 reads TGTGCCAGTAGTCAGATACAGGGGCCGAATTCACCCCTCCACTTT. Translating gives CASSQIQGPNSPLHF.

The CDR3 loop reads CASTPSESGTYTDTQYF. The DNA of the CDR3 is TGCGCCAGCACCCCCAGCGAAAGTGGGACTTACACAGATACGCAGTATTTT. V gene TRBV5-1 combines with J gene TRBJ2-3; perhaps TRBD2 as D (6 bases). The CDR3 is 17 residues long. V was clipped by 6 bases and J by 2 bases, with 22 bases between them. Germline assignment: CDR1 SGHRS and CDR2 YFSETQ.

This clonotype was seen once. V usage is TRBV18 and J usage is TRBJ2-1; TRBD2 aligns across 10 bases. This CDR3 contains 15 residues. Germline V lookup: CDR1 KGHSH, CDR2 LQKENI. The V gene end was trimmed by 5 bases and the J gene end by 3 bases; junction bases not matched to a gene: 4. CDR3 nucleotides: TGTGCCAGCTCAAAGACTAGCGGGCTCTACAATGAGCAGTTCTTC. This gives the protein CASSKTSGLYNEQFF.

This clonotype appeared a few times. J is TRBJ2-2 and V is TRBV6-5; D could derive from TRBD1 or TRBD2 (6 bases each). CDR1 MNHEY and CDR2 SVGAGI come from the germline V gene. This CDR3 comprises 16 residues. V was pared by 7 bases and J by 0 bases, with 15 bases between. CDR3 coding DNA: TGTGCCAGCACTGTCGGGGGCGCAGCGAACACCGGGGAGCTGTTTTTT. Amino acid sequence: CASTVGGAANTGELFF.

The table lists this clonotype with a few counts. The chain is built from TRBV11-1 and TRBJ2-1; D gene uncertain. V was shortened by 2 bases and J by 6 bases, with 20 bases between the two germline ends. The germline gives CDR1 SGHAT, CDR2 FQDESV (reference sequence). This CDR3 contains 17 residues. The DNA for the CDR3 is TGTGCCAGCAGCTTAAGGTCGGTCTATTACGTAGGCAATGAGCAGTTCTTC. The encoded protein is CASSLRSVYYVGNEQFF.

The chain recombines TRBV7-8 with TRBJ1-5; 8 nucleotides line up with TRBD1. The CDR3 has 15 residues. Trimming removed 5 bases from V and 3 bases from J; junction bases left unmatched: 6. Germline CDR1 is SGHVS and CDR2 is FQNEAQ. This CDR3 reads CASSQRTGYNQPQHF. The CDR3 bases are TGTGCCAGCAGCCAACGGACAGGGTACAATCAGCCCCAGCATTTT.

The chain uses TRBV6-2 or TRBV6-3 and TRBJ1-1; D unresolved. The CDR3 is made up of 14 amino acids. V was trimmed by 3 bases and J by 0 bases, leaving 8 bases between them. Germline CDR1 and CDR2: MNHEY and SVGEGT. The CDR3 DNA reads TGTGCCAGCAGTTATAAACGCATGAACACTGAAGCTTTCTTT. This sequence encodes CASSYKRMNTEAFF.

The gene calls are TRBV27 and TRBJ2-2; the match to TRBD1 covers 10 bases. Germline loops: CDR1 MNHEY, CDR2 SMNVEV (reference sequence). With 4 bases clipped from V and 5 bases from J, the junction kept 7 bases outside the gene matches. This CDR3 has 16 amino acids. The CDR3: CASSSTPGQGTGELFF. The CDR3 DNA reads as TGTGCCAGCAGTTCCACACCGGGACAGGGGACCGGGGAGCTGTTTTTT.